The T cell receptor (beta chain) described here comes from a study of post-analysis software for immune sequencing data. Study-level information: Courses of disease covered relapsing-remitting, secondary progressive and progressive-relapsing multiple sclerosis.

The authors incorporated unique molecular identifiers into the TCR beta cDNA libraries. Input of roughly 0.85 to 11 million T cells yielded a few hundred thousand cDNA molecules. From the PCR reads, TCRdb called clonotypes with MiXCR, one entry per CDR3 protein. The profile shows 750,000 to 950,000 distinct CDR3 sequences, 46% of them singletons. With respect to this clonotype: What it binds is not known. Its ends do not fully match the called genes, so a read error is possible.

CDR1 and CDR2 from the germline V gene are SGHNT and YENEEA. The CDR3 length is 13 residues. Study-wide results and caveats: Among four or five TRBV segments more frequent in patients than controls were TRBV5-6, TRBV5-1 and TRBV20-1. With F measure, samples from one preparation batch clustered together strongly. The study found significantly lower normalized Chao1 diversity in multiple sclerosis patients than in controls.

Sequencing used blood. This chain links TRBV11-3 with TRBJ2-3; D may be TRBD2 (6 bases). The receptor was isolated from a girl aged 10 to 17 with multiple sclerosis. The CDR3 DNA sequence: TGTGCCAACAGCTTAGCGGCAACAGATACGCAGTATTTT. As protein: CANSLAATDTQYF.